The 10 T cell receptor beta chains listed next were all sequenced from one sample in a study of Ad26.COV2.S vaccination and SARS-CoV-2 variants. The repertoire was sequenced with immunoSEQ multiplex PCR; TCRdb's copy has only in-frame clones and lacks some. The sample yields about 680,000 clones, more than 70% seen once. Described treatment: around 19 received Ad26.COV2.S at low or high dose, single or two shots; about 5 received placebo; per-sample allocation not given. Collection of the samples took place on day 63 after the first injection of vaccine or placebo. Sequenced here: peripheral blood, sampled in a trial of Ad26.COV2.S vaccine versus placebo. These receptors all stem from a person between 18 and 65 years old who received the Ad26.COV2.S COVID-19 vaccine or a placebo.

The chain couples TRBV6-5 to TRBJ2-1; TRBD1 or TRBD2 may be the D gene (6 bases each). Germline loops: CDR1 MNHEY, CDR2 SVGAGI. Trimming pared 11 bases from V and 4 bases from J, leaving 15 bases between. The CDR3 loop spans 13 amino acids. CDR3 amino acids: CAAGRDIYNEQFF. The CDR3 DNA is TGTGCCGCCGGGCGGGACATATACAATGAGCAGTTCTTC.

This chain connects TRBV5-1 to TRBJ1-2, with D hard to call. Per germline, CDR1 SGHRS and CDR2 YFSETQ. Trimming stripped 0 bases from V and 2 bases from J, with 11 bases between. The CDR3 length is 15 residues. The CDR3 protein is CASSLAGRRNYGYTF. The CDR3 nucleotides read TGCGCCAGCAGCTTGGCCGGGCGTAGGAACTATGGCTACACCTTC.

The rearrangement joins TRBV24-1 to TRBJ1-1; D remains ambiguous. With 6 bases removed from V and 3 bases from J, the gap between germline ends came to 7 bases. The germline V gene has CDR1 KGHDR and CDR2 SFDVKD. This CDR3 has 12 residues. CDR3 sequence (DNA): TGTGCCACCAGTCAATACTACACTGAAGCTTTCTTT. Protein: CATSQYYTEAFF.

This clone is a singleton in its sample. The V and J genes are TRBV5-4 and TRBJ1-2; D gene uncertain. The V and J ends lost 0 bases and 4 bases respectively, with 10 bases between them. The CDR3 has 14 amino acids. The germline CDR1 and CDR2 sequences are SGHNT and YYREEE (reference sequence). CDR3: CASSLDTGAYGYTF. The CDR3 DNA is TGTGCCAGCAGCTTGGACACGGGAGCCTATGGCTACACCTTC. Based on the CDR3 plus reference TRBV5-4 and TRBJ1-2, the full variable domain is ETGVTQSPTHLIKTRGQQVTLRCSSQSGHNTVSWYQQALGQGPQFIFQYYREEENGRGNFPPRFSGLQFPNYSSELNVNALELDDSALYLCASSLDTGAYGYTFGSGTRLTVV.

The CDR3 DNA reads TGTGCCAGCAGTTACTCGACAGGGGAGGGGGATGGCTACACCTTC. As protein: CASSYSTGEGDGYTF. The chain joins TRBV6-5 to TRBJ1-2; 8 nucleotides line up with TRBD1. Germline V CDR1 and CDR2: MNHEY, SVGAGI. J gave up 6 bases and V 0 bases, and 6 bases lay outside the gene matches. CDR3 length: 15 residues.

V usage is TRBV11-3 and J usage is TRBJ2-2; 8 bases line up with TRBD2. The CDR3 is 15 residues long. From germline, CDR1 is SGHNT and CDR2 YENEEA. Trimming took 3 bases from V and 4 from J; bases not matched to a gene: 4. CDR3 sequence (DNA): TGTGCCAGCAGCTTCTCGGGAGGGTCCACCGGGGAGCTGTTTTTT. Amino acid sequence: CASSFSGGSTGELFF.

This chain connects TRBV19 to TRBJ2-2, with 7 bases lining up with TRBD2. Germline lookup yields CDR1 LNHDA and CDR2 SQIVND (reference sequence). CDR3 length: 19 residues. The J segment lost 0 bases and the V segment lost 3 bases, leaving 13 bases of the junction unmatched. In DNA form, the CDR3 reads TGTGCCAGTAGTATCCGGGGGGTACAATTTAACGCGAACACCGGGGAGCTGTTTTTT. Its translation is CASSIRGVQFNANTGELFF.

In DNA, the CDR3 is TGTGCCAGCAGCCCCCGACAGGATACGCAGTATTTT. Translating it yields CASSPRQDTQYF. The gene calls are TRBV5-6 and TRBJ2-3; TRBD1 is a possible D gene (5 bases). Germline V gene lookup returns CDR1 SGHDT and CDR2 YYEEEE. This CDR3 has 12 amino acids. Trimming stripped 4 bases from V and 6 bases from J, with 9 bases between.

This rearrangement joins TRBV7-6 to TRBJ2-1, with D perhaps matching TRBD1 or TRBD2 (5 bases each). Germline CDR1 reads SGHVS; CDR2 reads FNYEAQ. The V end was cut by 2 bases, the J end by 4 bases, with 24 bases between. The CDR3 runs 19 residues. The CDR3 bases are TGTGCCAGCAGCTTAAATAGAGGGGACCCATTAGCTTCTTACAATGAGCAGTTCTTC. Its translation: CASSLNRGDPLASYNEQFF.

This clone has only a few counts. Other DNA sequences of this sample code for an identical CDR3. V usage is TRBV18 and J usage is TRBJ1-1; D is unclear. The V end lost 6 bases, the J end lost 5 bases, and 13 bases lay between the germline ends. This CDR3 spans 13 amino acids. Per germline, CDR1 KGHSH and CDR2 LQKENI. For the CDR3, the DNA is TGTGCCAGCTCCCCGGGTTTGGGGACTGAAGCTTTCTTT. This encodes CASSPGLGTEAFF.